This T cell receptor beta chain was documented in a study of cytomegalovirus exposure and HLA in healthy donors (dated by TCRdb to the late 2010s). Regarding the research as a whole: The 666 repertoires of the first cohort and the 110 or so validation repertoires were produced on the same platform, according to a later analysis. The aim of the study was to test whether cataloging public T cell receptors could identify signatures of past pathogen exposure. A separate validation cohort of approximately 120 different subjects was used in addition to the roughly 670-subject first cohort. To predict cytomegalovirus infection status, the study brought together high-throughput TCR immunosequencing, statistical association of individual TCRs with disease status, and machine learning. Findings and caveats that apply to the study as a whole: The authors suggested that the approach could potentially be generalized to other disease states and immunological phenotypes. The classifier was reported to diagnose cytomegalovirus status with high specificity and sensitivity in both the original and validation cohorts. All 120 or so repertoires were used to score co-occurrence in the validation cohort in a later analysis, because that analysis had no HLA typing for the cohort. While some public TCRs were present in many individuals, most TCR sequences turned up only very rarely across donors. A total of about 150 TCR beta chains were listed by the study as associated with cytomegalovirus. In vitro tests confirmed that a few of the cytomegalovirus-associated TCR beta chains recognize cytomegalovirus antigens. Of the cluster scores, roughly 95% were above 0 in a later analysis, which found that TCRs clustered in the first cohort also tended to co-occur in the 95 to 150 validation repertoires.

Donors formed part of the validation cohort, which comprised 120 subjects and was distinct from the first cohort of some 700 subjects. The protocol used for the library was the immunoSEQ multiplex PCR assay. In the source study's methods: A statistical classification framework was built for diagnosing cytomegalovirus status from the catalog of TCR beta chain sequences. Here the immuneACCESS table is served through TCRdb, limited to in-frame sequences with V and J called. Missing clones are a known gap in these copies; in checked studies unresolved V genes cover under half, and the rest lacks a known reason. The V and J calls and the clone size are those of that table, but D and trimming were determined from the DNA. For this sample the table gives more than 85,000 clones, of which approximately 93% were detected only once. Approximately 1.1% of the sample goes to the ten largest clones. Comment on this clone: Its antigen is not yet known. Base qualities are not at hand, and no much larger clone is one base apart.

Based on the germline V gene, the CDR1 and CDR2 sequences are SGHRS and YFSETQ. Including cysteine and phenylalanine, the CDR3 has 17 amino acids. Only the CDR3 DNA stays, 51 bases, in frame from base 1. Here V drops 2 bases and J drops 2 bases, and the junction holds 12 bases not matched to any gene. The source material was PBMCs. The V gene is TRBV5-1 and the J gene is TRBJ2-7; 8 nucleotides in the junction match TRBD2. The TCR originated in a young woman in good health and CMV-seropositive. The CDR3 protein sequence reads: CASSFPQTSGKTYEQYF. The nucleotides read TGCGCCAGCAGCTTCCCTCAAACTAGCGGAAAAACCTACGAGCAGTACTTC.